One and the same sample provided the 2 T cell receptor beta chains below, sequenced in a study of blood T cells in healthy people across ages (dated by TCRdb to about 2015). The method behind the library was 5' RACE. TCRdb names Illumina HiSeq 2500 as the instrument used. A second PCR of about 6 to 12 cycles was performed with a sample-barcoded 5' primer and a J-beta primer mix. The public sequencing data were trimmed at Q25 with fastp and processed into clonotypes with MiXCR by TCRdb, which kept only in-frame beta chains. Every entry covers one CDR3 protein and lists the most common genes and DNA from its rows. Recorded for this sample are about 1.4 million distinct CDR3 sequences; around 59% of them occurred a single time. Clones ranked in the top ten supply roughly 7% of the sample. Sequencing input: blood. Receptors were obtained from a man aged 18 to 29 in good health.

The chain employs TRBV7-2 and TRBJ2-5; either TRBD1 or TRBD2 may fit D (6 bases each). The CDR3 covers 17 residues. Trimming cost V 2 bases and J 7 bases, with 23 bases left between them. The germline V gene encodes CDR1 SGHTA and CDR2 FQGNSA. CDR3 nucleotides: TGTGCCAGCAGCTTAAGGGGGGCTGGCTCCTCTTATGGGACCCAGTACTTC. Translated, it gives CASSLRGAGSSYGTQYF.

This chain links TRBV10-2 with TRBJ2-3; 10 nucleotides align to TRBD2. J lost 4 bases, V lost 0 bases, and 19 bases had no gene match. There are 21 residues in the CDR3. The germline V gene has CDR1 WSHSY and CDR2 SAAADI. The CDR3 nucleotides read TGCGCCAGCAGTGAGTCGGGACTTAGGGCTGCGAGCGGGGGGGCAGCAGATACGCAGTATTTT. Amino acids: CASSESGLRAASGGAADTQYF.